Here is one T cell receptor (beta chain) with its context. Its cognate antigen is unknown. These data come from a study of beta chain features in type 1 diabetes. Notes on the study in general: Type 1 diabetes patients had fewer VDJ junction insertions and more deletions. There was a moderate but significant shortening of TCRB CDR3s in all four CD4+ subsets of Type 1 diabetes patients.

The CDR3 length is 18 residues. V trimming: 2 bases; J trimming: 6 bases; junction bases outside the gene matches: 14. Germline loops: CDR1 LNHDA, CDR2 SQIVND (reference sequence). Expressed TCRB transcripts were sequenced because the entire RNA isolate underwent reverse transcription. Assay used: immunoSEQ multiplex PCR; TCRdb lists only in-frame clones, some missing. This table has over 700,000 clones, 15% to 20% appearing once. Sequenced material: naive CD4+ T cells from blood. The chain links TRBV19 to TRBJ2-2, with TRBD1 matching over 8 bases. The TCR comes from a woman aged 18-35 years in good health. The CDR3 loop reads CASSIWAGGGGSPGELFF. CDR3 in DNA: TGTGCCAGTAGTATATGGGCAGGGGGCGGTGGAAGCCCCGGGGAGCTGTTTTTT. The full variable domain, its missing parts supplied by reference TRBV19 and TRBJ2-2, is DGGITQSPKYLFRKEGQNVTLSCEQNLNHDAMYWYRQDPGQGLRLIYYSQIVNDFQKGDIAEGYSVSREKKESFPLTVTSAQKNPTAFYLCASSIWAGGGGSPGELFFGEGSRLTVL.